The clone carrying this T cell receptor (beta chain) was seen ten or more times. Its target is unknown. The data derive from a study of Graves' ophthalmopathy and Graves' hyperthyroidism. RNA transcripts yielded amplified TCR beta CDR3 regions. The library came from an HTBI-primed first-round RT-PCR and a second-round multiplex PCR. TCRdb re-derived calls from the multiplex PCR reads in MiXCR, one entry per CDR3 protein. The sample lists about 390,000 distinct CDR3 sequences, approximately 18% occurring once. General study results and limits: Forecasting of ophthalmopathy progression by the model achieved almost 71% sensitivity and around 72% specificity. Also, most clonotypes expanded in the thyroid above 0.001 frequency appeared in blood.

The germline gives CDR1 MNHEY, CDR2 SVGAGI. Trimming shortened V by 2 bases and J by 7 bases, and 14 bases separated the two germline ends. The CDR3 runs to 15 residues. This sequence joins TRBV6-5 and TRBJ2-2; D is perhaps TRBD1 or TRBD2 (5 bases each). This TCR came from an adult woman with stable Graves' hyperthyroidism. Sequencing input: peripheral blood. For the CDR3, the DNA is TGTGCCAGCAGTTACCGGCTGGGGGTTAACGGGGAGCTGTTTTTT. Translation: CASSYRLGVNGELFF.